This T cell receptor beta chain was retrieved from a study of cytomegalovirus exposure and HLA in healthy donors (dated by TCRdb to the late 2010s). In the study overall: According to a later analysis, one platform produced both the 100 to 150 validation repertoires and the 700 or so repertoires of the first cohort. The study was designed to test whether signatures of past pathogen exposure could be identified by cataloging public T cell receptors. Along with the approximately 650-subject first cohort, a separate validation cohort of over 90 different subjects was used. The study combined high-throughput TCR immunosequencing, statistical association of individual TCRs with disease status, and machine learning to predict cytomegalovirus infection status. Findings and caveats that apply to the study as a whole: Most TCR sequences were seen in very few donors, while some public TCRs were found in many individuals. Subsequent analysis determined that TCRs grouped into clusters in the first cohort also showed a tendency toward co-occurrence across the approximately 110 validation repertoires, and 94% of cluster scores exceeded 0. A later analysis had no HLA typing for the validation cohort, so co-occurrence there was scored across all 130 or so repertoires. The authors suggested that the approach could potentially be extended to other disease states and immunological phenotypes. In both the original and validation cohorts, the classifier was reported to diagnose cytomegalovirus status with high specificity and sensitivity. The study listed approximately 160 TCR beta chains as associated with cytomegalovirus. In vitro tests confirmed that a few of the cytomegalovirus-associated TCR beta chains recognize cytomegalovirus antigens.

The library was produced with the immunoSEQ multiplex PCR assay. Under the source paper's analysis protocol: A statistical classification framework was built for diagnosing cytomegalovirus status from the catalog of TCR beta chain sequences. TCRdb retrieved this table from immuneACCESS and kept in-frame rearrangements only. Not all clones are present; in checked studies, unresolved V genes account for under half, and no reason is known for the remainder. D and trimming were read from the DNA, whereas the V and J calls and clone size are those reported in that table. Here the sample has 200,000 to 250,000 clones; around 90% occur a single time. Roughly 2% of the sample belongs to the ten largest clones. The junction shows trimming of 4 bases on V and 8 bases on J, and the gene matches do not reach 14 bases of it. The CDR3, cysteine through phenylalanine, is 16 amino acids long. Just CDR3 DNA is preserved here, 48 bases in frame from base 1. The germline V gene yields SGHRS for CDR1 and YFSETQ for CDR2.

The donors were included in the validation cohort of roughly 130 subjects, a group kept apart from the approximately 700-subject first cohort. On this clone itself: Its antigen remains unidentified. No base quality information exists; no much larger clone differs at one position.

This sequence originates from a young woman in good health and CMV-seropositive. This chain joins TRBV5-1 to TRBJ2-1; the junction holds 8 bases that match TRBD2. Sequencing was done on a sample of PBMCs. The sequenced DNA is TGCGCCAGCAGCGCCTCCGGGACTAGGATCGCCGATGAGCAGTTCTTC. Its protein product is CASSASGTRIADEQFF.